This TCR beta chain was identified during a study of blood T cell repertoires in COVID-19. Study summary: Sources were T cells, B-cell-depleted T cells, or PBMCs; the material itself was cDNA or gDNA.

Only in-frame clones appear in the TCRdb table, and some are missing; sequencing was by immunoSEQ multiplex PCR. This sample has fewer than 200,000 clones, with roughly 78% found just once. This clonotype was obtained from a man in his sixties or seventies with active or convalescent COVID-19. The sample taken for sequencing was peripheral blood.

CDR3 in amino acids: CASSLRGGNTGELFF. The CDR3 DNA is TGTGCCAGCAGCTTACGCGGGGGGAACACCGGGGAGCTGTTTTTT. This chain links TRBV7-3 with TRBJ2-2, with 7 bases lining up with TRBD2. Per the germline V gene, CDR1 is SGHTA and CDR2 is FQGTGA. The CDR3 loop spans 15 amino acids. V lost 2 bases, J lost 1 base, and 1 base stayed unmatched.